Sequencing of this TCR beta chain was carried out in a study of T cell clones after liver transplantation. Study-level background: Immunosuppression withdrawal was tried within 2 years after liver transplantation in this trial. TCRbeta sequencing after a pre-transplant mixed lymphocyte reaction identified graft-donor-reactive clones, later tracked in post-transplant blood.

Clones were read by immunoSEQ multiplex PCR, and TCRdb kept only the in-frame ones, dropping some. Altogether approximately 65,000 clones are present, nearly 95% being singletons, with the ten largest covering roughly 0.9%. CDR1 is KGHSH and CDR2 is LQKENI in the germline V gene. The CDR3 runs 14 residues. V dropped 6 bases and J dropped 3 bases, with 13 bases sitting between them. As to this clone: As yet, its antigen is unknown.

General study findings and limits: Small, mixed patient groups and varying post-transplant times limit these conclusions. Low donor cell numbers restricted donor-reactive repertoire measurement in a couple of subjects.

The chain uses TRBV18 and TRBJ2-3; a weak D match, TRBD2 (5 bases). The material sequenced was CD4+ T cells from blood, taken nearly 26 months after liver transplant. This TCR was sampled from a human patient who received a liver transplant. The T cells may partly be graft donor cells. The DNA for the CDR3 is TGTGCCAGCTCCCGGGCCTCGGGGACAGATACGCAGTATTTT. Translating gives CASSRASGTDTQYF.